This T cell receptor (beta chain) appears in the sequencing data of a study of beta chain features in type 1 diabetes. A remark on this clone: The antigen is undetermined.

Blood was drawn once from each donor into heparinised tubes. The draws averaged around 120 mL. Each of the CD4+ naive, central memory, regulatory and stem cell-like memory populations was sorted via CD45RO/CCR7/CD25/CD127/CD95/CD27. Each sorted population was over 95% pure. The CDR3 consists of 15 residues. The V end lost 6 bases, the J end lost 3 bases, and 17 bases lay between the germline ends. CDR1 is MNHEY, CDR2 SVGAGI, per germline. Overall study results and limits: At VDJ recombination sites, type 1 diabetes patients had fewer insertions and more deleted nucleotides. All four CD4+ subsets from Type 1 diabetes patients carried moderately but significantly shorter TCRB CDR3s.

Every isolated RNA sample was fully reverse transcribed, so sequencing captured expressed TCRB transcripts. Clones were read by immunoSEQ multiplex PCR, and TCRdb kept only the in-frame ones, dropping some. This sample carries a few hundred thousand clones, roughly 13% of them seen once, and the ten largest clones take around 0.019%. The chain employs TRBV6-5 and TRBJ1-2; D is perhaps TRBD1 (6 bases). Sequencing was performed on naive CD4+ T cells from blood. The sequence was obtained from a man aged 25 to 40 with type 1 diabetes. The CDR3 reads CASSRGATRDYGYTF. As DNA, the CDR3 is TGTGCCAGCAGCCGGGGGGCGACCCGGGACTATGGCTACACCTTC.